The rows below give T cell receptor beta chains drawn from one sample of a study of blood T cells in healthy people across ages. TCRdb independently ran MiXCR on the 5' RACE reads; one entry per CDR3 protein. The sample yields 760,000 or so distinct CDR3 sequences, 25% seen once. The same sample was also used in a study of T cells of mothers and their children.

What was sequenced was blood. These receptor sequences come from a boy aged 5-17 years in good health. CDR3s include the opening cysteine and the closing phenylalanine or tryptophan. The D gene is left open where the match is weak. Clone size is stated in some rows and not others, as once, few, many or a class when expanded.

size: .; D: TRBD1; J: TRBJ2-5; V: TRBV7-3; DNA: TGTGCCAGCAGCCCCGGACAGGGGCCAGGGGCCCAGTACTTC; CDR3: CASSPGQGPGAQYF
size: .; D: .; J: TRBJ2-1; V: TRBV5-1; DNA: TGCGCCAGCATGTGGGAGAACGGCAATGAGCAGTTCTTC; CDR3: CASMWENGNEQFF
size: .; D: TRBD1; J: TRBJ2-7; V: TRBV4-3; DNA: TGCGCCAGCAGCCAAGGGACAGGGCTTTCCGAGCAGTACTTC; CDR3: CASSQGTGLSEQYF
size: .; D: TRBD2; J: TRBJ2-2; V: TRBV20-1; DNA: TGCAGTGCTAGAGATTCGGGGGGAAACACCGGGGAGCTGTTTTTT; CDR3: CSARDSGGNTGELFF
size: .; D: .; J: TRBJ2-7; V: TRBV28; DNA: TGTGCCAGCAGTGAACAGGGCTGGTACGAGCAGTACTTC; CDR3: CASSEQGWYEQYF
size: many; D: .; J: TRBJ2-5; V: TRBV10-3; DNA: TGTGCCACTCCGGGACGGCAAGAGACCCAGTACTTC; CDR3: CATPGRQETQYF
size: once; D: .; J: TRBJ2-5; V: TRBV2; DNA: TGTGCCAGCAGTGATTTGTTTGAGACCCAGTACTTC; CDR3: CASSDLFETQYF
size: .; D: TRBD1; J: TRBJ2-5; V: TRBV2; DNA: TGTGCCAGCAGGGACAGGTACCAAGAGACCCAGTACTTC; CDR3: CASRDRYQETQYF
size: .; D: .; J: TRBJ2-7; V: TRBV18; DNA: TGTGCCAGCTCACCACCACTAGGGATCTACGAGCAGTACTTC; CDR3: CASSPPLGIYEQYF
size: few; D: .; J: TRBJ2-7; V: TRBV11-2; DNA: TGTGCCAGCAGCTTAGTAATCTACGAGCAGTACTTC; CDR3: CASSLVIYEQYF
size: .; D: .; J: TRBJ2-1; V: TRBV11-2; DNA: TGTGCCAGCAGCTCTTACAGGGATAAACCCTACAATGAGCAGTTCTTC; CDR3: CASSSYRDKPYNEQFF
size: .; D: .; J: TRBJ2-7; V: TRBV28; DNA: TGTGCCAGCAGTTTACCAGGCTCACCCTCATCCTACGAGCAGTACTTC; CDR3: CASSLPGSPSSYEQYF
size: many; D: .; J: TRBJ1-3; V: TRBV20-1; DNA: TGCAGTGCCCTACTTGGGACTGGAAACACCATATATTTT; CDR3: CSALLGTGNTIYF
size: .; D: .; J: TRBJ2-3; V: TRBV24-1; DNA: TGTGCCACCAGTGATCCCTTTTTGTGTCAGGGGAGTTTTGGCATAGATACGCAGTATTTT; CDR3: CATSDPFLCQGSFGIDTQYF
size: .; D: .; J: TRBJ2-3; V: TRBV9; DNA: TGTGCCAGCAGCCCCCCTTCAGATACGCAGTATTTT; CDR3: CASSPPSDTQYF
size: .; D: TRBD2; J: TRBJ2-3; V: TRBV12-3/TRBV12-4; DNA: TGTGCCAGCAGTTCATCCCATGCTAGCGGGGGGGGACCAGATACGCAGTATTTT; CDR3: CASSSSHASGGGPDTQYF
size: .; D: TRBD2; J: TRBJ2-7; V: TRBV25-1; DNA: TGTGCCAGCAGTGGATCTCCGCGACTAGCCGAAAGCTCCCACGAGCAGTACTTC; CDR3: CASSGSPRLAESSHEQYF
size: few; D: .; J: TRBJ2-3; V: TRBV6-5; DNA: TGTGCCAGCTCAGTCAGAGATACGCAGTATTTT; CDR3: CASSVRDTQYF
size: .; D: TRBD2; J: TRBJ2-1; V: TRBV4-1; DNA: TGCGCCAGCAGCCCCCGTGGAAGGACTAGCGGGAGGGCCTCCTACAATGAGCAGTTCTTC; CDR3: CASSPRGRTSGRASYNEQFF
size: .; D: .; J: TRBJ2-5; V: TRBV5-1; DNA: TGCGCCAGCAGCTTGTTTGGGGGGGCCTCCCAGACCCAGTACTTC; CDR3: CASSLFGGASQTQYF
size: few; D: TRBD1; J: TRBJ2-2; V: TRBV28; DNA: TGTGCCAGCCAAGGGGGCCCCAACACCGGGGAGCTGTTTTTT; CDR3: CASQGGPNTGELFF
size: few; D: .; J: TRBJ1-4; V: TRBV6-1; DNA: TGTGCCAGCAGCCTCGGCAGGGACGAAAAACTGTTTTTT; CDR3: CASSLGRDEKLFF
size: few; D: TRBD1; J: TRBJ2-7; V: TRBV7-6; DNA: TGTGCCAGCAGCTCCCGCCTGAGGGACAGGACTTCTGAGCAGTACTTC; CDR3: CASSSRLRDRTSEQYF
size: few; D: .; J: TRBJ2-4; V: TRBV24-1; DNA: TGTGCCACCAGTGATCCAGGGAACCACATTCAGTACTTC; CDR3: CATSDPGNHIQYF
size: .; D: .; J: TRBJ2-3; V: TRBV9; DNA: TGTGCCAGCAGCGTTGCAGGGGTTTCCCCAAACACAGATACGCAGTATTTT; CDR3: CASSVAGVSPNTDTQYF
size: .; D: TRBD2; J: TRBJ2-7; V: TRBV9; DNA: TGTGCCAGCAGCGCCACTGGCGGGGGGGCCTGGTACGAGCAGTACTTC; CDR3: CASSATGGGAWYEQYF
size: .; D: .; J: TRBJ1-4; V: TRBV18; DNA: TGTGCCAGCTCACCGGGAGCGCAAGCAACTAATGAAAAACTGTTTTTT; CDR3: CASSPGAQATNEKLFF
size: few; D: TRBD1; J: TRBJ1-2; V: TRBV5-1; DNA: TGCGCCAGCAGTGCGGGACAGGGCCTCCTTGAGGGCTACACCTTC; CDR3: CASSAGQGLLEGYTF
size: few; D: .; J: TRBJ2-3; V: TRBV29-1; DNA: TGCAGCGTTGCCGGTGCTAGCTTAGCAGATACGCAGTATTTT; CDR3: CSVAGASLADTQYF
size: many; D: .; J: TRBJ2-1; V: TRBV7-2; DNA: TGTGCCAGCAGCTTCCACAATGAGCAGTTCTTC; CDR3: CASSFHNEQFF
size: .; D: .; J: TRBJ2-4; V: TRBV7-8; DNA: TGTGCCAGCAGTCGACATCACCTAGCCAAAAACATTCAGTACTTC; CDR3: CASSRHHLAKNIQYF
size: .; D: .; J: TRBJ2-7; V: TRBV7-8; DNA: TGTGCCAGCAGCCCCGGAGTAGGGGTCTACGAGCAGTACTTC; CDR3: CASSPGVGVYEQYF
size: .; D: .; J: TRBJ1-2; V: TRBV7-9; DNA: TGTGCCAGCAGCTTGGGTGGCCTTCCCTGGGGCTACACCTTC; CDR3: CASSLGGLPWGYTF
size: few; D: TRBD2; J: TRBJ2-7; V: TRBV5-1; DNA: TGCGCCAGCAGCCCTGGACTAGCGGCTACCTACGAGCAGTACTTC; CDR3: CASSPGLAATYEQYF
size: few; D: TRBD1; J: TRBJ2-1; V: TRBV7-9; DNA: TGTGCCAGCAGCTCCGGACAGGGCGGCTACAATGAGCAGTTCTTC; CDR3: CASSSGQGGYNEQFF
size: .; D: TRBD2; J: TRBJ2-5; V: TRBV6-5; DNA: TGTGCCAGCAGTTACGGGACTAGCGAACAAGAGACCCAGTACTTC; CDR3: CASSYGTSEQETQYF
size: .; D: TRBD2; J: TRBJ2-1; V: TRBV10-1; DNA: TGCGCCAGCAGTGAGTCGCCTAGCGGGATCTACAATGAGCAGTTCTTC; CDR3: CASSESPSGIYNEQFF
size: few; D: .; J: TRBJ1-1; V: TRBV29-1; DNA: TGCAGCGTAGGGTCTTCTGAAGCTTTCTTT; CDR3: CSVGSSEAFF
size: few; D: .; J: TRBJ1-3; V: TRBV12-3/TRBV12-4; DNA: TGTGCCAGCAGTTTAAAGGGTTCCGTGAACACCATATATTTT; CDR3: CASSLKGSVNTIYF
size: .; D: TRBD2; J: TRBJ2-3; V: TRBV20-1; DNA: TGCAGTGGGGACGGGACTAGCAAGGGGGCAGATACGCAGTATTTT; CDR3: CSGDGTSKGADTQYF
size: .; D: .; J: TRBJ2-7; V: TRBV4-3; DNA: TGCGCCAGCAGCCAGGGTGGAGTCAGATCCTACGAGCAGTACTTC; CDR3: CASSQGGVRSYEQYF